This T cell receptor (beta chain) was obtained from a study of T cell changes during pregnancy in multiple sclerosis. CDR1 LNHDA and CDR2 SQIVND come from the germline V gene (reference sequence). Germline trimming cut 6 bases from V and 5 bases from J; bases unmatched to any gene: 8. The CDR3 runs 16 residues. Only in-frame clones appear in the TCRdb table, and some are missing; sequencing was by immunoSEQ multiplex PCR. The sample has about 89,000 clones, around 94% seen once. This TCR came from a female donor with multiple sclerosis, enrolled in a pregnancy study. V usage is TRBV19 and J usage is TRBJ2-2, with 11 bases fitting TRBD2. Sequencing used peripheral blood, obtained in the third trimester of pregnancy. The CDR3 DNA is TGTGCCAGTAGATTCTGGACTAGCGGGCAAACCGGGGAGCTGTTTTTT. This encodes CASRFWTSGQTGELFF.